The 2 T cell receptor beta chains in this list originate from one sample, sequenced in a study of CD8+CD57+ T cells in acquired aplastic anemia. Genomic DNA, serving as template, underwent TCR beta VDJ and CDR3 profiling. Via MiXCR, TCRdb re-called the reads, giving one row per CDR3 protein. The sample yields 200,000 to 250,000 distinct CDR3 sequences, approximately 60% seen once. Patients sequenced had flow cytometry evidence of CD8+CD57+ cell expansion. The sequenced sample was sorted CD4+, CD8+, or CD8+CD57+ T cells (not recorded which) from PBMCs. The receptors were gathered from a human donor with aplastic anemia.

Written as DNA, the CDR3 is TGTGCCAGCAGCCCTACAGGACTGAATGAAAAACTGTTTTTT. This translates into CASSPTGLNEKLFF. The V gene is TRBV7-8, the J gene TRBJ1-4, with a weak D call TRBD1 (5 bases). This CDR3 spans 14 amino acids. V shed 5 bases and J shed 5 bases, with 12 bases lying between them. CDR1 is SGHVS, CDR2 FQNEAQ, per germline.

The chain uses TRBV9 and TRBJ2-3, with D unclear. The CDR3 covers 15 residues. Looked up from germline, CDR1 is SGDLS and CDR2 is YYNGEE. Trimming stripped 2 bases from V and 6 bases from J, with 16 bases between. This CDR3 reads CASSVGPGERDTQYF. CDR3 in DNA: TGTGCCAGCAGCGTCGGACCCGGAGAACGGGATACGCAGTATTTT. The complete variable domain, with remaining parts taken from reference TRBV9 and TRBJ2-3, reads DSGVTQTPKHLITATGQRVTLRCSPRSGDLSVYWYQQSLDQGLQFLIQYYNGEERAKGNILERFSAQQFPDLHSELNLSSLELGDSALYFCASSVGPGERDTQYFGPGTRLTVL.